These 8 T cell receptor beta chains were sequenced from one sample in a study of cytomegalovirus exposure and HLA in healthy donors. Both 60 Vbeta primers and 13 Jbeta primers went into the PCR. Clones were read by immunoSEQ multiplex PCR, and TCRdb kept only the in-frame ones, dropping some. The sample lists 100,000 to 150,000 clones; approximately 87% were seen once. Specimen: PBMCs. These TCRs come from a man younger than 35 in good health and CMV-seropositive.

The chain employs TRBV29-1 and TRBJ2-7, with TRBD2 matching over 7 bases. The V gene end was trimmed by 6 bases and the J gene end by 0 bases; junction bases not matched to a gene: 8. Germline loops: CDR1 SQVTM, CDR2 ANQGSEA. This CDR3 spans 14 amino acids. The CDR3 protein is CSVFTSVSSYEQYF. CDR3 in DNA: TGCAGCGTATTCACTAGCGTTAGCTCCTACGAGCAGTACTTC.

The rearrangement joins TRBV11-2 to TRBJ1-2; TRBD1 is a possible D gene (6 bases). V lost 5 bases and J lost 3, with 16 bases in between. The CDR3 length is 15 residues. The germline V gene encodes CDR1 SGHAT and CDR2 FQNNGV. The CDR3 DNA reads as TGTGCCAGCAGCCCTCCGGGACACGGAGACTATGGCTACACCTTC. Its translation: CASSPPGHGDYGYTF. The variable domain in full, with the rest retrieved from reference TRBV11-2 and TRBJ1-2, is EAGVAQSPRYKIIEKRQSVAFWCNPISGHATLYWYQQILGQGPKLLIQFQNNGVVDDSQLPKDRFSAERLKGVDSTLKIQPAKLEDSAVYLCASSPPGHGDYGYTFGSGTRLTVV.

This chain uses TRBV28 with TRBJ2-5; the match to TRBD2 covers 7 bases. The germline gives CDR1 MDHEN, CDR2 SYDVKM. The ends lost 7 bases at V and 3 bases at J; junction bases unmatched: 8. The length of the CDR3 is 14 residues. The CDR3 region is CASIAGRRKETQYF. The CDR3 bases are TGTGCCAGCATCGCCGGGAGGAGAAAAGAGACCCAGTACTTC.

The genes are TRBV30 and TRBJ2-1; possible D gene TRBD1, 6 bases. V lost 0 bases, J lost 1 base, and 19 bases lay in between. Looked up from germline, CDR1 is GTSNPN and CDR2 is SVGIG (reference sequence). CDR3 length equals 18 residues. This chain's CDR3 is CAWSVQPPGHRSYNEQFF. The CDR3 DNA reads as TGTGCCTGGAGTGTACAACCGCCGGGACACCGATCCTACAATGAGCAGTTCTTC.

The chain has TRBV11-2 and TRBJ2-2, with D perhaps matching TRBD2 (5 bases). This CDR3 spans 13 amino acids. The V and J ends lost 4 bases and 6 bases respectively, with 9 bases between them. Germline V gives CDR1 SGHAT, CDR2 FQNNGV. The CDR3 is CASSSERPGELFF. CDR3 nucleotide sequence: TGTGCCAGCAGCTCGGAGCGGCCCGGGGAGCTGTTTTTT.

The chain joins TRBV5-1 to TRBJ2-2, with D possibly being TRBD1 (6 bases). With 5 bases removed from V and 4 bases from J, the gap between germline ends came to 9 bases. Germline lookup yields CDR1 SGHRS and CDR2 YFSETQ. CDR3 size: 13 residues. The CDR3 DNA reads TGCGCCAGCAGGACAGGACCCACCGGGGAGCTGTTTTTT. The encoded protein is CASRTGPTGELFF.

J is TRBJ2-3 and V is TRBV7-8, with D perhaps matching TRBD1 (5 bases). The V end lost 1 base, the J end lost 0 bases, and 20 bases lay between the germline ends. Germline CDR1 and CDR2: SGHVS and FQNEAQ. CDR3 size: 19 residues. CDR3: CASSLGGFWDRTSTDTQYF. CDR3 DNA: TGTGCCAGCAGCTTAGGGGGCTTTTGGGATCGGACAAGCACAGATACGCAGTATTTT.

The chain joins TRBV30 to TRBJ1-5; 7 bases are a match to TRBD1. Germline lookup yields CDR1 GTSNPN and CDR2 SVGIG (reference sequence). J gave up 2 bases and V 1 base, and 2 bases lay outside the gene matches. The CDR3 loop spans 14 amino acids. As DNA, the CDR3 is TGTGCCTGGAGTGAAGGACAGGGCAATCAGCCCCAGCATTTT. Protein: CAWSEGQGNQPQHF.